Included here is one T cell receptor beta chain sequence, with context. Antigen: not known. The sample is drawn from a study of cytomegalovirus exposure and HLA in healthy donors. Trimming took 0 bases from V and 5 from J; bases not matched to a gene: 10. Germline CDR1 is LNHNV and CDR2 is YYDKDF (reference sequence). The CDR3 totals 18 residues. General observations from the study: Using a false discovery rate of 0.05, a later analysis showed that approximately 17,000 TCR beta sequences were associated with HLA alleles.

This donor lacks a recorded CMV serostatus. Primers: 60 Vbeta forward and 13 Jbeta reverse. TCRdb's copy holds only in-frame clones and misses some; the assay was immunoSEQ multiplex PCR. The sample has approximately 160,000 clones, over 75% seen once. The chain couples TRBV15 to TRBJ1-4; TRBD1 agrees at 9 bases. The origin of this receptor is a human donor in good health. The source material was PBMCs. The CDR3 here is CATSRDRTGGSFNEKLFF. The CDR3 bases are TGTGCCACCAGCAGAGATCGAACAGGGGGCTCTTTCAATGAAAAACTGTTTTTT.